This T cell receptor (beta chain) was sequenced for a study of cytomegalovirus exposure and HLA in healthy donors. This clone has more than one count but fewer than ten. No antigen is known for it. Germline CDR1 reads MGHDK; CDR2 reads SYGVNS. This CDR3 has 12 amino acids. The V end lost 6 bases, the J end lost 10 bases, and 13 bases lay between the germline ends. Study-wide results and caveats: With further analysis later on, most CMV-associated TCR beta chains appeared HLA-restricted. Rare TCR sequences predominated, though certain public TCRs were found in many donors. Cytomegalovirus status, reportedly, was diagnosed with high specificity and sensitivity by the classifier.

PCR amplification relied on 60 Vbeta primers (plus 13 Jbeta primers). Per the original data handling: Later, an analysis found 75 million to 100 million unique TCR beta chains, and some 10 million of these were shared. The repertoire was sequenced with immunoSEQ multiplex PCR; TCRdb's copy has only in-frame clones and lacks some. Clone size and the V and J calls come from that table; the DNA yielded D and trimming. Among some 130,000 clones, about 63% were seen once, and the ten largest hold roughly 1.6%. The chain recombines TRBV25-1 with TRBJ2-1; D is undetermined. Sequencing used PBMCs. The sequence came from a man aged 25-40 years in good health and CMV-seropositive. The CDR3 spells CASRLSIREQFF. DNA of the CDR3: TGTGCCAGCAGACTATCGATTAGAGAGCAGTTCTTC.